The clone carrying this T cell receptor beta chain has ten or more counts. Its specificity is not known. This sample is part of a study of molecular identifiers for immune sequencing clone quantification. Study-wide context: RNA, taken in replicates from roughly 21,000 or 96,000 naive CD8 cells, was split five ways, with four sequenced.

General observations from the study: Jurkat TCR RNA spiked in from one cell (amid some 1 million naive cells) was reportedly detectable.

In preparing bulk TCR libraries, previously described methods and listed TCR primers were used. TCRdb itself ran the PCR reads through MiXCR, one entry per CDR3 protein. This sample has about half a million distinct CDR3 sequences, with around a fifth found just once. Naive CD8 T cells underwent sorting with the CD8+CD4-CCR7+CD45RA+ definition. The germline V gene encodes CDR1 SGHRS and CDR2 YFSETQ. The CDR3 is 16 amino acids. Between the trimmed V and J ends, which lost 4 bases and 0 bases, there was a span of 16 bases. This sequence was found in a human donor in good health. Some libraries in this study had Jurkat cell RNA spiked in. Sequencing used naive CD8+ T cells from blood, with Jurkat cell RNA spiked in. Specified subset: FACS-sorted CD8+CD4-CCR7+CD45RA+ naive T cells. V usage is TRBV5-1 and J usage is TRBJ1-1, with D hard to call. The CDR3 here is CASSLGTGLLNTEAFF. The CDR3 nucleotides read TGCGCCAGCAGCCTTGGAACCGGACTGTTGAACACTGAAGCTTTCTTT.